Here is one T cell receptor (beta chain) with its context. The junction departs from the called germline gene at one end, perhaps through a read error. This sample is drawn from a study of control samples from healthy donors and cancer patients. Clones were sequenced by immunoSEQ multiplex PCR, and TCRdb holds only the in-frame ones, with some missing. This table holds approximately 140,000 clones, approximately 94% found once. CDR3 length: 16 residues. Germline lookup yields CDR1 SSHAT and CDR2 FNYEAQ (reference sequence). The chain links TRBV7-7 to TRBJ2-3; 10 bases map to TRBD2. The sequence was obtained from a middle-aged man in good health. Sequenced input: blood. CDR3 sequence reads: CASSPGASGSSDTQYF. The CDR3, as DNA: TGTGCTAGCAGCCCCGGGGCTAGCGGGAGTTCAGATACGCAGTATTTT.